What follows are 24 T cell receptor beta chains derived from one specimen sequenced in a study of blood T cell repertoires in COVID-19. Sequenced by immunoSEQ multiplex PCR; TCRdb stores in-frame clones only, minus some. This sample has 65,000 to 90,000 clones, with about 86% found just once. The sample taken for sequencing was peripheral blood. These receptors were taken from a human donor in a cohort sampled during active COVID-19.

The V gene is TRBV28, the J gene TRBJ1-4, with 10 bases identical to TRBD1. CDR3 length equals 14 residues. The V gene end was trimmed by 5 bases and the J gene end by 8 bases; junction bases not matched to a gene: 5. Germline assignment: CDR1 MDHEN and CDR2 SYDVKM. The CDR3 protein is CASSRDRGIEKLFF. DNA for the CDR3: TGTGCCAGCAGTAGGGACAGGGGTATCGAAAAACTGTTTTTT.

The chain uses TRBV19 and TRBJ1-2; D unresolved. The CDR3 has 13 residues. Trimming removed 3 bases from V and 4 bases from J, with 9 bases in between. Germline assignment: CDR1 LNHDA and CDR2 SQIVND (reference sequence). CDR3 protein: CASSMGGGYGYTF. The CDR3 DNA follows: TGTGCCAGTAGTATGGGTGGCGGCTATGGCTACACCTTC.

Here the CDR3 DNA reads TGTGCCAGTAGTAGAGGACAGGCGGCTTACGAGCAGTACTTC. Amino acids: CASSRGQAAYEQYF. This rearrangement joins TRBV19 to TRBJ2-7, with TRBD1 identical over 7 bases. This CDR3 spans 14 amino acids. Looked up from germline, CDR1 is LNHDA and CDR2 is SQIVND (reference sequence). Trimming took 4 bases from V and 4 from J; bases not matched to a gene: 7. The full variable domain, completed using reference TRBV19 and TRBJ2-7, is DGGITQSPKYLFRKEGQNVTLSCEQNLNHDAMYWYRQDPGQGLRLIYYSQIVNDFQKGDIAEGYSVSREKKESFPLTVTSAQKNPTAFYLCASSRGQAAYEQYFGPGTRLTVT.

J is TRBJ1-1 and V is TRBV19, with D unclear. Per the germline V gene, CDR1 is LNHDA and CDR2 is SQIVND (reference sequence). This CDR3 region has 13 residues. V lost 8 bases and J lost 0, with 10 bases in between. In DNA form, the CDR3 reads TGTGCCAGTCGATGGGAGGTGAACACTGAAGCTTTCTTT. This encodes CASRWEVNTEAFF.

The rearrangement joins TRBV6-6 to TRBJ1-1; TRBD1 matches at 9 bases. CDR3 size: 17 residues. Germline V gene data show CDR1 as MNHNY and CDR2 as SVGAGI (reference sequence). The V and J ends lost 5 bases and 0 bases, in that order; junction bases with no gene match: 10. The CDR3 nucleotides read TGTGCCAGCAGTCCCGGGACAGGGTCCAACATGAACACTGAAGCTTTCTTT. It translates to CASSPGTGSNMNTEAFF.

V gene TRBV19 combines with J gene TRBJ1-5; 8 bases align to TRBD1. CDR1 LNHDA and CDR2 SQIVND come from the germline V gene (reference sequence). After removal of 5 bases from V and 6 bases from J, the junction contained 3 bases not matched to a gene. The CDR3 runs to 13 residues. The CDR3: CASSYRGAQPQHF. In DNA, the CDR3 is TGTGCCAGTAGTTACAGGGGGGCTCAGCCCCAGCATTTT.

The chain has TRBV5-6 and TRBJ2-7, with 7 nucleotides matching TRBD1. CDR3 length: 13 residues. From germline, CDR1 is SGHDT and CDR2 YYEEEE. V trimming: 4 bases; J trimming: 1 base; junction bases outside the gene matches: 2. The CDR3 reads CASSQGQSYEQYF. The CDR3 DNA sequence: TGTGCCAGCAGCCAGGGACAGTCCTACGAGCAGTACTTC.

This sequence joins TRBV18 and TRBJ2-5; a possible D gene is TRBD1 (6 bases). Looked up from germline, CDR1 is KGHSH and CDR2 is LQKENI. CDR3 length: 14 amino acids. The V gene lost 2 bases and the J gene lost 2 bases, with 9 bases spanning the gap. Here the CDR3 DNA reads TGTGCCAGCTCACCAGGACAGAAACAAGAGACCCAGTACTTC. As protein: CASSPGQKQETQYF.

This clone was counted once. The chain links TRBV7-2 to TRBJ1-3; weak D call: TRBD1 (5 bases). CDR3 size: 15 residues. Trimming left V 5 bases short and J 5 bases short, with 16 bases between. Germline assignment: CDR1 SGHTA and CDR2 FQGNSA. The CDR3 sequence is CASSPQAGTRNTIYF. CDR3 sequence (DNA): TGTGCCAGCAGCCCCCAAGCGGGGACTAGAAACACCATATATTTT. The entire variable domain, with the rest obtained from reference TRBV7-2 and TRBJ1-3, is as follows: GAGVSQSPSNKVTEKGKDVELRCDPISGHTALYWYRQSLGQGLEFLIYFQGNSAPDKSGLPSDRFSAERTGGSVSTLTIQRTQQEDSAVYLCASSPQAGTRNTIYFGEGSWLTVV.

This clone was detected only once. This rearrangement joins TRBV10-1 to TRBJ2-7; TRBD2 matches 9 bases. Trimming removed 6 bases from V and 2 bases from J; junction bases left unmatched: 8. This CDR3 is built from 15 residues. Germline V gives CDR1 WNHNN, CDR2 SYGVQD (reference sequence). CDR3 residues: CASRQALAGPYEQYF. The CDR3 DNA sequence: TGCGCCAGCAGACAAGCTCTAGCGGGGCCCTACGAGCAGTACTTC.

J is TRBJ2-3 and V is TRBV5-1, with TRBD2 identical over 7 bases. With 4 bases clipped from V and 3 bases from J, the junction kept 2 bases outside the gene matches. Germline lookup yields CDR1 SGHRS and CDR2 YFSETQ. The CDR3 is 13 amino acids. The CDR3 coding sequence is TGCGCCAGCAGCACGGGACTAACAGATACGCAGTATTTT. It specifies CASSTGLTDTQYF.

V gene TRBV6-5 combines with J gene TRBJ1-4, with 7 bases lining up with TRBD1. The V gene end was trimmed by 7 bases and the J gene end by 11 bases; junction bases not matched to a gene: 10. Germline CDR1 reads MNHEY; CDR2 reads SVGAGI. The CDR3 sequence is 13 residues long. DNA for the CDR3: TGTGCCAGCAAGAGGGGACAGCTCGCGAAACTGTTTTTT. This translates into CASKRGQLAKLFF.

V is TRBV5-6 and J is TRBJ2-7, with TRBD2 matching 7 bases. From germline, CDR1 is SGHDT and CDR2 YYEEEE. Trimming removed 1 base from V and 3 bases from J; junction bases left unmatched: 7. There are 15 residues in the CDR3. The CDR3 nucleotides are TGTGCCAGCAGCTTGACGCTAGCGGTGCTCTACGAGCAGTACTTC. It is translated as CASSLTLAVLYEQYF.

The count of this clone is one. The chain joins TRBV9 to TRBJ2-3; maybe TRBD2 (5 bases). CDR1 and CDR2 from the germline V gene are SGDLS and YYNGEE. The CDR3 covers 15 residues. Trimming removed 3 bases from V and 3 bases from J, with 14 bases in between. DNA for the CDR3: TGTGCCAGCAGCGGACATGGGAGTGGGACAGATACGCAGTATTTT. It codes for CASSGHGSGTDTQYF.

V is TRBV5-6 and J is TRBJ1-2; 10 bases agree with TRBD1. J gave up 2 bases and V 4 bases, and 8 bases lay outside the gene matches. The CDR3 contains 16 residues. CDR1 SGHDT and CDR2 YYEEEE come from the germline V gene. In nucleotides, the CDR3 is TGTGCCAGCAGCCCGATTCCGGGACAGGGGAACTATGGCTACACCTTC. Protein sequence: CASSPIPGQGNYGYTF.

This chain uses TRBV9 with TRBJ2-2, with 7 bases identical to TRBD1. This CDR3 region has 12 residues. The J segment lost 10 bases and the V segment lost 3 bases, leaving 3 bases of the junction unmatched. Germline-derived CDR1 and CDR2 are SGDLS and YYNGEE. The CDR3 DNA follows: TGTGCCAGCAGCGCAGGGGGATTGGAGCTGTTTTTT. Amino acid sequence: CASSAGGLELFF.

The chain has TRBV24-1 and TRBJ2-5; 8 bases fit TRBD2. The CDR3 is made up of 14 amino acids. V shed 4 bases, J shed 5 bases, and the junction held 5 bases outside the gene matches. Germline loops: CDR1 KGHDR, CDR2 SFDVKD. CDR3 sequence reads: CATSEGSGAETQYF. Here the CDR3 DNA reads TGTGCCACCAGTGAAGGTAGCGGGGCTGAGACCCAGTACTTC.

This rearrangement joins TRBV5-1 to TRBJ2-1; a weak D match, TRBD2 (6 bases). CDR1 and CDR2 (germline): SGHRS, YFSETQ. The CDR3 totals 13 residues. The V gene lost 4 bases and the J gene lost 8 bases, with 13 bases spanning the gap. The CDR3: CASSPEGWDEQFF. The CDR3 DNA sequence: TGCGCCAGCAGCCCGGAGGGGTGGGATGAGCAGTTCTTC.

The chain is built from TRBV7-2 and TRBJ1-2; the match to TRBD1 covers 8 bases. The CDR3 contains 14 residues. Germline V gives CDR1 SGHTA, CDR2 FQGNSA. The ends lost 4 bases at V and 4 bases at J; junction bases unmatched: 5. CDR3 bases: TGTGCCAGCAGCTCTTCAGGGGGCAGCTATGGCTACACCTTC. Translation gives CASSSSGGSYGYTF.

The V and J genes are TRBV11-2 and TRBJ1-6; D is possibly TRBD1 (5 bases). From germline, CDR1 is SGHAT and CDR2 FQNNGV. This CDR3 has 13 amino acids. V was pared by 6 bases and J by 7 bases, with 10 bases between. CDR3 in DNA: TGTGCCAGCAGGTCCTCAGGGAATTCACCCCTCCACTTT. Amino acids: CASRSSGNSPLHF.

CDR3 amino acids: CASSPGGGHTGELFF. CDR3 in DNA: TGTGCCAGCAGCCCCGGGGGGGGGCATACCGGGGAGCTGTTTTTT. The V gene is TRBV7-8, the J gene TRBJ2-2; TRBD2 matches 8 bases. Germline-derived CDR1 and CDR2 are SGHVS and FQNEAQ. V lost 5 bases to trimming and J lost 5 bases; unmatched junction nucleotides: 7. The CDR3 is 15 residues long.

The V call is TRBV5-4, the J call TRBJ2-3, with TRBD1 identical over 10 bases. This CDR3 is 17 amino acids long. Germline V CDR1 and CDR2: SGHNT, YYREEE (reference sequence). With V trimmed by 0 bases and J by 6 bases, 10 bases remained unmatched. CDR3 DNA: TGTGCCAGCAGCTTGGGTTCTGGGACAGGGGTTGGTGATACGCAGTATTTT. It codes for CASSLGSGTGVGDTQYF. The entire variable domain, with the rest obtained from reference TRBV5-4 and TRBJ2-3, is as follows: ETGVTQSPTHLIKTRGQQVTLRCSSQSGHNTVSWYQQALGQGPQFIFQYYREEENGRGNFPPRFSGLQFPNYSSELNVNALELDDSALYLCASSLGSGTGVGDTQYFGPGTRLTVL.

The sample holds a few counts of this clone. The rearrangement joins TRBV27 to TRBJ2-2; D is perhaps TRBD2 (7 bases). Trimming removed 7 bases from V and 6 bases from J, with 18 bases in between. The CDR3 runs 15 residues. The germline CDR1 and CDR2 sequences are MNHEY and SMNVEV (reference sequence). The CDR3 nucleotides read TGTGCCAGCACTCTGGGGCGGGGGCGGGCCGGGGAGCTGTTTTTT. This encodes CASTLGRGRAGELFF.

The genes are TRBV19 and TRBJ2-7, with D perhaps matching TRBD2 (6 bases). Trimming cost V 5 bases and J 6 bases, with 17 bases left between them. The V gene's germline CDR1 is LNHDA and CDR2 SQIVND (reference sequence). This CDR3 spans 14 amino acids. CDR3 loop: CASSSSGTSSEQYF. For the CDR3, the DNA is TGTGCCAGTAGTTCCTCCGGGACTTCAAGCGAGCAGTACTTC.